A selection of T cell receptor beta chains follows, all from one sample in a study of somatic mutations in cytotoxic T cells in rheumatoid arthritis. Using immunoSEQ multiplex PCR, the repertoire was profiled, and TCRdb retains in-frame clones only, with some absent. The data hold around 20,000 clones, with approximately 78% observed a single time. Material for sequencing was CD8+ T cells sorted from blood. The receptors shown here come from an adult with rheumatoid arthritis. Each CDR3 is given with its conserved first and last residue. Some rows have no size entry. The others give once, few or many, or a class for an expanded clone.

TRBV7-8,TRBJ2-7,NA,CASRPGAGATYEQYF
TRBV29-1,TRBJ2-7,NA,CSVEAAGPTFSYEQYF
TRBV7-9,TRBJ2-2,NA,CASSLALVPGELFF
TRBV7-3,TRBJ2-1,NA,CASSLALSSYNEQFF
TRBV19,TRBJ2-7,NA,CASSASGRAYEQYF
TRBV4-2,TRBJ2-1,once,CASSQELTGGYNEQFF
TRBV6-5,TRBJ2-3,NA,CASETNRTDTQYF
TRBV13,TRBJ2-7,NA,CASRREGNYEQYF
TRBV27,TRBJ2-7,NA,CASSWRASSYEQYF
TRBV29-1,TRBJ1-1,NA,CSVGQGNTEAFF
TRBV28,TRBJ1-4,once,CASSLVGTGTKKLFF
TRBV6-5,TRBJ1-4,NA,CASSYLGGEKLFF
TRBV21-1,TRBJ2-7,NA,CASPNRGNSYEQYF
TRBV7-9,TRBJ2-3,NA,CASSSPAEGLDTQYF
TRBV27,TRBJ2-1,once,CASSLFPKREGLYNEQFF
TRBV5-6,TRBJ2-1,NA,CASSMTESSSNEQFF
TRBV4-3,TRBJ2-2,NA,CASSASGGPTGELFF
TRBV4-1,TRBJ2-7,NA,CASSQAGDEQYF
TRBV13,TRBJ2-7,NA,CASSFRSRLAEEQYF
TRBV27,TRBJ2-5,NA,CASSLLGGPRTQYF
TRBV19,TRBJ1-1,few,CASLEGGTEAFF
TRBV5-6,TRBJ2-1,NA,CASSLGTNEQFF
TRBV9,TRBJ1-2,NA,CASSPSSGTGYGYTF
TRBV28,TRBJ1-1,NA,CASSLGVNTEAFF
TRBV15,TRBJ2-7,NA,CATSRSGDSYEQYF
TRBV2,TRBJ2-7,few,CASRGSSRGASYEQYF
TRBV28,TRBJ2-2,NA,CASSLAGVETGELFF
TRBV7-6,TRBJ1-1,NA,CASSPEPYITEAFF
TRBV7-9,TRBJ1-1,NA,CASSLGQNEAFF
TRBV9,TRBJ2-1,NA,CASSPSANEQFF
TRBV7-9,TRBJ2-1,NA,CASSLQGLAGTYNEQFF
TRBV4-2,TRBJ2-3,NA,CASSQDDGADTQYF
TRBV6-5,TRBJ2-2,NA,CASSYSVSGELFF
TRBV2,TRBJ2-1,NA,CASSVTGTSGMSSYNEQFF
TRBV19,TRBJ1-5,NA,CASSSGNQPQHF
TRBV4-1,TRBJ1-1,NA,CASSQGEGVNTEAFF
TRBV28,TRBJ2-3,NA,CASSFGSGHTDTQYF
TRBV6-1,TRBJ1-2,NA,CASSEGQTPGLTDGYTF
TRBV4-2,TRBJ2-6,NA,CASSQDPTWSGANVLTF
TRBV28,TRBJ2-7,NA,CASSDRDRSSYEQYF
TRBV5-1,TRBJ1-1,NA,CASSLGQMNTEAFF
TRBV13,TRBJ2-1,NA,CASSLVFPGSSYNEQFF